This is a list of T cell receptor beta chains from one sample in a study of high-grade serous ovarian cancer treatment subgroups. TCRdb's copy holds only in-frame clones and misses some; the assay was immunoSEQ multiplex PCR. This sample has about 3,100 clones, with 70% to 80% found just once. Sequenced input: tumor tissue. The source of these receptors is a human donor with high-grade serous ovarian cancer. The CDR3 runs from the conserved cysteine through the conserved F or W. D genes are given only for firm matches. For some rows the clone size is stated as once, few or many, or as a class when expanded; others skip it.

d_call	v_call	j_call	clone_size	cdr3_nt	cdr3_aa
-	TRBV9	TRBJ2-3	-	TGTGCCAGCAGCGTAGCCAGATCGACTAGCACAGATACGCAGTATTTT	CASSVARSTSTDTQYF
TRBD2	TRBV28	TRBJ2-7	few	TGTGCCAGCAGTACACGGACTAGCGGCTACGAGCAGTACTTC	CASSTRTSGYEQYF
-	TRBV28	TRBJ2-5	once	TGTGCCAGCAGGGAGGTTTCCGGAGAGACCCAGTACTTC	CASREVSGETQYF
-	TRBV6-5	TRBJ1-2	few	TGTGCCAGTGGGAAAGGAAGTTATGGCTACACCTTC	CASGKGSYGYTF
-	TRBV28	TRBJ2-1	-	TGTGCCAGCAGTCCCTTTTCAAAAAGCTCCTACAATGAGCAGTTCTTC	CASSPFSKSSYNEQFF
TRBD1	TRBV27	TRBJ2-2	few	TGTGCCAGCAAGCGACAGGGGTTTGAAGGGGAGCTGTTTTTT	CASKRQGFEGELFF
TRBD2	TRBV6-6	TRBJ2-1	-	TGTGCCAGCAGTTATTTATCTAGCGGGAGTACCTATGAGCAGTTCTTC	CASSYLSSGSTYEQFF
TRBD1	TRBV9	TRBJ2-2	-	TGTGCCAGCAGCGTAGGTTGGGACAGCGCCATCCGGGGGGAGCTGTTTTTT	CASSVGWDSAIRGELFF
-	TRBV15	TRBJ1-1	-	TGTGCCACCAGGGGGTTGGAGTACACTGAAGCTTTCTTT	CATRGLEYTEAFF
TRBD1	TRBV11-1	TRBJ1-3	-	TGTGCCAGCAGCTTGACAGGGTCTGGAAACACCATATATTTT	CASSLTGSGNTIYF
-	TRBV5-4	TRBJ2-7	-	TGTGCCAGCAGCTTGGATGGCGGGGTCTCCTACGAGCAGTACTTC	CASSLDGGVSYEQYF
-	TRBV10-1	TRBJ2-1	-	TGCGCCAGCAGTGAGTCGACGGACTACAATGAGCAGTTCTTC	CASSESTDYNEQFF
-	TRBV29-1	TRBJ1-3	-	TGCAGCGTTGAACCCAGCGCGGGAAACACCATATATTTT	CSVEPSAGNTIYF
-	TRBV10-2	TRBJ2-1	-	TGCGCCAGCTTCCGGGACCTAACGCGGGATGAGCAGTTCTTC	CASFRDLTRDEQFF
-	TRBV4-1	TRBJ2-7	-	TGCGCCAGCAGCCCAGGGGCTAGCGAGGACGAGCAGTACTTC	CASSPGASEDEQYF
TRBD1	TRBV11-3	TRBJ1-1	-	TGTGCCAGCAGCTTAGAAGCAGGGGGTGGTGAAGCTTTCTTT	CASSLEAGGGEAFF
-	TRBV19	TRBJ2-2	-	TGTGCCAGTAGCCCCAGAGGGGGAGGATCGGGGACCGGGGAGCTGTTTTTT	CASSPRGGGSGTGELFF
TRBD1	TRBV28	TRBJ1-5	-	TGTGCCAGCAGGAACAGGGGCGCCAGAGGTTATAGCAATCAGCCCCAGCATTTT	CASRNRGARGYSNQPQHF
TRBD2	TRBV29-1	TRBJ2-3	-	TGCAGCGTTGAAACTGCTAGCGGGAGACTGGGTACGCAGTATTTT	CSVETASGRLGTQYF
TRBD2	TRBV15	TRBJ2-1	-	TGTGCCACCAGCAGATCAGCGGGAGGGACCTACAATGAGCAGTTCTTC	CATSRSAGGTYNEQFF
TRBD2	TRBV7-9	TRBJ2-3	-	TGTGCCAGCAGCCCCGGGACTAGCGGGAGTCCAGATACGCAGTATTTT	CASSPGTSGSPDTQYF
-	TRBV25-1	TRBJ2-5	-	TGTGCCAGCAGTGACCCCCTACAAGAGACCCAGTACTTC	CASSDPLQETQYF
-	TRBV5-6	TRBJ2-5	few	TGTGCCAGCAGTCACAGGGTGGGGGTCCAAGAGACCCAGTACTTC	CASSHRVGVQETQYF
-	TRBV29-1	TRBJ1-2	-	TGCAGCGTTGAAGTTTTCGGGGGGAACTATGGCTACACCTTC	CSVEVFGGNYGYTF
TRBD2	TRBV4-1	TRBJ2-1	-	TGCGCCAGCAGCCAAGATTGGGGGGGAGCCTACAATGAGCAGTTCTTC	CASSQDWGGAYNEQFF
-	TRBV11-2	TRBJ1-2	-	TGTGCCAGCAGCTTAGTTATAAACTATGGCTACACCTTC	CASSLVINYGYTF
TRBD1	TRBV7-3	TRBJ2-7	-	TGTGCCAGCAGCCCCAAACAGGGGGCAATTCTCTACGAGCAGTACTTC	CASSPKQGAILYEQYF
TRBD2	TRBV9	TRBJ2-5	-	TGTGCCAGCAGCGTAGGCAGCGGGAGGGGGGAGACCCAGTACTTC	CASSVGSGRGETQYF
-	TRBV7-2	TRBJ1-2	-	TGTGCCAGCAGGTGGGGTGACACCTATGGCTACACCTTC	CASRWGDTYGYTF
-	TRBV30	TRBJ1-6	-	TGTGCCTGGAGTGTACCACGGGAGTCCTATAATTCACCCCTCCACTTT	CAWSVPRESYNSPLHF
-	TRBV29-1	TRBJ2-1	-	TGCAGCGTTGATCTGGCTGCAAGGCAGTTCTTC	CSVDLAARQFF
-	TRBV2	TRBJ2-3	-	TGTGCCAGCAAGGAACGCACAGATACGCAGTATTTT	CASKERTDTQYF
-	TRBV19	TRBJ2-2	-	TGTGCCAGTAGTATTTTCCAAGGCAACACCGGGGAGCTGTTTTTT	CASSIFQGNTGELFF
-	TRBV5-1	TRBJ2-7	-	TGCGCCAGCAGCCCCCAGGTCCCGGGACAACCAAGATCCTACGAGCAGTACTTC	CASSPQVPGQPRSYEQYF
-	TRBV11-2	TRBJ1-1	-	TGTGCCAGCAGCTTAAAGGGTGACACTGAAGCTTTCTTT	CASSLKGDTEAFF
-	TRBV2	TRBJ2-3	-	TGTGCCAGCAGAGACCGGGGAGATACGCAGTATTTT	CASRDRGDTQYF
-	TRBV27	TRBJ2-2	few	TGTGCCAGCAGGTCGAAGTACAGGGTCCTCGGGGAGCTGTTTTTT	CASRSKYRVLGELFF
TRBD1	TRBV27	TRBJ1-2	large	TGTGCCAGCAGTGTATCCCCCTCGACAGGGAACTATGGCTACACCTTC	CASSVSPSTGNYGYTF